The 18 T cell receptor beta chains given below trace back to one sample, sequenced in a study of T cells expressing NK-cell markers. TCRdb re-called the 5' RACE reads and shows each CDR3 protein once, DNA omitted. The sample table includes about 440,000 distinct CDR3 sequences. Sequenced sample: blood T cells: a sorted CD56 or NKG2C T cell subset, CD4+ or CD8+ T cells, or bulk PBMC T cells (not recorded which). All receptors come from a woman aged 18 to 75 in good health.

The V gene is TRBV29-1, the J gene TRBJ2-5. The CDR3 loop spans 11 amino acids. The germline V gene has CDR1 SQVTM and CDR2 ANQGSEA. The CDR3 sequence: CSVEGLPTQYF.

The rearrangement uses TRBV20-1 and TRBJ2-5; no DNA is available, so the TRBD1 call from TCRdb remains unchecked. From germline, CDR1 is DFQATT and CDR2 SNEGSKA (reference sequence). The CDR3 runs to 13 residues. CDR3 protein: CSAFQQGQETQYF.

This rearrangement joins TRBV3-1 to TRBJ1-2; TCRdb calls TRBD1, which cannot be checked without DNA. The V gene's germline CDR1 is LGHDT and CDR2 YNNKEL (reference sequence). The CDR3 sequence is 12 residues long. This CDR3 reads CASSPDRGGYTF.

The chain employs TRBV4-2 and TRBJ2-1; the TCRdb D gene call, TRBD2, has no DNA to confirm it. This CDR3 is built from 17 residues. Germline V CDR1 and CDR2: LGHNA, YNFKEQ. The CDR3 region is CASSQELAGIGYNEQFF.

The V call is TRBV28, the J call TRBJ2-4; the D gene TCRdb calls, TRBD1, cannot be checked with no DNA. Germline CDR1 MDHEN, CDR2 SYDVKM. The CDR3 consists of 14 residues. The CDR3 sequence is CASKRDRGKNIQYF.

The V call is TRBV29-1, the J call TRBJ2-3; without DNA, the TCRdb call of TRBD1 cannot be checked. Per germline, CDR1 SQVTM and CDR2 ANQGSEA. This CDR3 comprises 13 residues. CDR3 amino acids: CSTQGGSVDTQYF.

V gene TRBV4-1 combines with J gene TRBJ1-6. The CDR3 length is 18 residues. Germline V gene lookup returns CDR1 MGHRA and CDR2 YSYEKL. This CDR3 reads CASSQVFYRDSRNSPLHF.

V and J are TRBV7-6 and TRBJ1-4; as DNA is missing, the TRBD1 call by TCRdb cannot be tested. The CDR3 sequence is 15 residues long. CDR1 and CDR2 from the germline V gene are SGHVS and FNYEAQ. The chain's CDR3 is CASSSRQGVDEKLFF.

The gene calls are TRBV7-6 and TRBJ1-2; TCRdb proposes TRBD1, but this gene call is untestable without DNA. The CDR3 covers 14 residues. Looked up from germline, CDR1 is SGHVS and CDR2 is FNYEAQ. The CDR3 sequence: CASSLAQGADGYTF.

The chain employs TRBV12-3 or TRBV12-4 and TRBJ1-6; lacking DNA, the TRBD1 call made by TCRdb goes unchecked. This CDR3 spans 13 amino acids. CDR3 sequence: CASRRDRPGPLHF.

The CDR3 loop is CASSQVVNGGDDYGYTF. J is TRBJ1-2 and V is TRBV4-2. CDR1 LGHNA and CDR2 YNFKEQ come from the germline V gene. There are 17 residues in the CDR3.

The genes are TRBV4-3 and TRBJ2-5. The CDR3 runs 14 residues. Germline CDR1 is LGHNA and CDR2 is YSLEER. This chain's CDR3 is CASSQEYGQETQYF.

This sequence joins TRBV4-3 and TRBJ2-1. The germline CDR1 and CDR2 sequences are LGHNA and YSLEER. The CDR3 contains 13 residues. The CDR3 here is CASSQWGYNEQFF.

This sequence joins TRBV7-2 and TRBJ1-1. The CDR3 length is 14 residues. CDR1 is SGHTA and CDR2 is FQGNSA in the germline V gene. The CDR3 is CASSTRGYNTEAFF.

The CDR3 loop reads CASSAPTGRWTEAFF. The chain carries TRBV9 and TRBJ1-1; absent DNA, TCRdb's TRBD1 call cannot be checked. The CDR3 is 15 amino acids. CDR1 and CDR2 (germline): SGDLS, YYNGEE.

The chain couples TRBV9 to TRBJ2-2. Germline values: CDR1 SGDLS, CDR2 YYNGEE. This CDR3 is 16 amino acids long. This CDR3 reads CASTDELNGKTGELFF.

The chain carries TRBV28 and TRBJ1-2; checking the TCRdb D call of TRBD1 is not possible without DNA. CDR3 length: 14 residues. Per the germline V gene, CDR1 is MDHEN and CDR2 is SYDVKM. Here the CDR3 reads CASSTQGLEYGYTF.

The CDR3 reads CAISEEGYGYTF. The rearrangement joins TRBV10-3 to TRBJ1-2. The CDR3 sequence is 12 residues long. Germline lookup yields CDR1 ENHRY and CDR2 SYGVKD.